This T cell receptor beta chain comes out of a study of cytomegalovirus exposure and HLA in healthy donors. The PCR made use of 60 Vbeta and 13 Jbeta primers. This table comes from immunoSEQ multiplex PCR, and its TCRdb copy is limited to in-frame clones, with some not included. Of around 170,000 clones in the sample, around 84% were seen once. Remarks on this clone: The antigen remains undetermined.

Germline trimming cut 6 bases from V and 3 bases from J; bases unmatched to any gene: 8. Germline values: CDR1 SGHTA, CDR2 FQGNSA. The CDR3 has 16 residues. Whole-study results and caveats: Sequences of the TCR beta chain were said to predict the HLA-A and HLA-B alleles of most subjects accurately. Follow-up analysis seemed to connect common viral pathogens with several of the most significant clusters identified. The study listed 164 cytomegalovirus-associated TCR beta chains. Later on, a genetic analysis was performed. It linked a missense variant in DCLRE1C with V- and J-gene trimming of TCR beta.

Material for sequencing was PBMCs. This chain uses TRBV7-2 with TRBJ2-2, with 9 bases that match TRBD2. This sequence was found in a woman aged 50 to 60 in good health and CMV-seropositive. The CDR3 nucleotides are TGTGCCAGCAGTCCGCGGGGGGGCCAGGACACCGGGGAGCTGTTTTTT. Protein: CASSPRGGQDTGELFF.